A selection of T cell receptor beta chains follows, all from one sample in a study of blood T cell repertoires in COVID-19. This table comes from immunoSEQ multiplex PCR, and its TCRdb copy is limited to in-frame clones, with some not included. The sample has about 430,000 clones, about 88% seen once; the top ten hold about 1.4%. The sequenced sample consisted of PBMCs or T cells enriched from blood (not recorded which). Source of these receptors: a young woman who had been exposed to COVID-19. CDR3s include the opening cysteine and the closing phenylalanine or tryptophan. A D gene is named only where the DNA matches it firmly. Expanded clones get a size class; other rows say once, few or many, or leave the size out.

abundance	v_gene	d_gene	j_gene	CDR3nt	CDR3aa
-	TRBV18	-	TRBJ1-5	TGTGCCAGCTCTCACCTCAGGGAGGGCAATCAGCCCCAGCATTTT	CASSHLREGNQPQHF
-	TRBV24-1	-	TRBJ2-5	TGTGCCACCAGTGATTTGGCGGGGGCAGGAGGTGAGACCCAGTACTTC	CATSDLAGAGGETQYF
-	TRBV18	-	TRBJ2-5	TGTGCCAGCTCACCCCAAAATCACAGGGTTCAAGAGACCCAGTACTTC	CASSPQNHRVQETQYF
once	TRBV5-8	TRBD1	TRBJ1-5	TGTGCCAGCAGCGCCGGGACAGGGAACAATCAGCCCCAGCATTTT	CASSAGTGNNQPQHF
-	TRBV7-7	-	TRBJ2-2	TGTGCCAGCAGCTTAGGGGCCCGGGGGAGCACCGGGGAGCTGTTTTTT	CASSLGARGSTGELFF
-	TRBV7-9	TRBD1	TRBJ1-6	TGTGCCAGCAGCTCAGGGGGATTTAGCTCCCCCCTCCACTTT	CASSSGGFSSPLHF
-	TRBV28	TRBD1	TRBJ1-5	TGTGCCAGCAGCCGTACAGGGGACCTCACCCAGCCCCAGCATTTT	CASSRTGDLTQPQHF
-	TRBV7-3	-	TRBJ2-5	TGTGCCAGCAGCCTAAAGGGGGACCAAGCGACCCAGTACTTC	CASSLKGDQATQYF
-	TRBV5-4	TRBD2	TRBJ2-3	TGTGCCAGCAGCGCACTAGCGGTTAGCACAGATACGCAGTATTTT	CASSALAVSTDTQYF
-	TRBV7-2	TRBD2	TRBJ2-3	TGTGCCAGCAGCTGGGGACTAGCGGGGTCGTTGGATACGCAGTATTTT	CASSWGLAGSLDTQYF
-	TRBV7-3	TRBD2	TRBJ2-7	TGTGCCAGCAGCTTAACTCCGGGACTAGTGGGGGAGCAGTACTTC	CASSLTPGLVGEQYF
-	TRBV6-6	TRBD1	TRBJ2-5	TGTGCCAGCAAGTCCCGGGACAGGGGCCAAGAGACCCAGTACTTC	CASKSRDRGQETQYF
few	TRBV15	TRBD1	TRBJ1-2	TGTGCCACCAGCAGACAGGGGGACGATGGCTACACCTTC	CATSRQGDDGYTF